Listed below are T cell receptor beta chains from one sample, sequenced in a study of human T cells and chemical hapten exposure. MiXCR was run by TCRdb on the RACE reads, yielding one entry per CDR3 protein. The data hold around 260,000 distinct CDR3 sequences, with about 8.1% observed a single time. This sample comprised whole blood, obtained in connection with sensitization to the hapten diphenylcyclopropenone (DPC). These receptors were taken from a woman aged 40 to 50 with alopecia areata. Some clones in this sample may be carry-over from other donors' samples. Both conserved end residues are part of each CDR3. The order of the fields is J gene, V gene, CDR3 protein.

TRBJ2-3,TRBV20-1,CSASSGGVSADTQYF
TRBJ2-5,TRBV9,CASSDGPRPGETQYF
TRBJ2-5,TRBV29-1,CSSPTTSHLETQYF
TRBJ2-7,TRBV2,CASSLDRPGQGRYEQYF
TRBJ2-1,TRBV3-1,CASSPLKILGYNEQFF
TRBJ2-7,TRBV27,CASAETGFSYEQYF
TRBJ1-1,TRBV20-1,CSAVYQTVTEAFF
TRBJ1-2,TRBV18,CASSPYRGDGYTF
TRBJ2-3,TRBV5-1,CASSSLAGPPDTQYF
TRBJ2-3,TRBV5-1,CASSARGLQDTQYF
TRBJ2-2,TRBV10-3,CAISENPSWELFF
TRBJ1-4,TRBV7-9,CASSLTGRSNEKLFF